One sample yielded the 22 T cell receptor beta chains listed below, sequenced in a study of cytomegalovirus exposure and HLA in healthy donors. In the PCR, 60 Vbeta and 13 Jbeta primers were used. Method: immunoSEQ multiplex PCR; TCRdb's copy keeps in-frame clones and lacks some. Among 150,000 to 200,000 clones listed, 75% to 90% were seen once. Sequencing was carried out using PBMCs. These receptors all come from a girl between 2 and 10 years old in good health and CMV-seropositive.

The gene calls are TRBV9 and TRBJ2-5, with a possible D match to TRBD1 (6 bases). Germline assignment: CDR1 SGDLS and CDR2 YYNGEE. CDR3 length equals 13 residues. The V end lost 1 base, the J end lost 5 bases, and 9 bases lay between the germline ends. The CDR3 DNA sequence: TGTGCCAGCAGCGTACAGGGGCGGGAGACCCAGTACTTC. Encoded protein: CASSVQGRETQYF.

The CDR3 sequence: CSVDTGNEKLFF. The CDR3 region has the DNA TGCAGCGTGGATACAGGGAATGAAAAACTGTTTTTT. This rearrangement joins TRBV29-1 to TRBJ1-4; possible D gene TRBD1, 6 bases. Trimming cost V 6 bases and J 5 bases, with 10 bases left between them. The CDR3 is 12 residues long. The germline CDR1 and CDR2 sequences are SQVTM and ANQGSEA.

The chain combines TRBV28 with TRBJ2-2; D unclear. The CDR3 is 12 residues long. Germline V gene sequence: CDR1 MDHEN, CDR2 SYDVKM. V lost 3 bases and J lost 6, with 5 bases in between. The DNA for the CDR3 is TGTGCCAGCAGTTTGAGCGCCGGGGAGCTGTTTTTT. As protein: CASSLSAGELFF.

CDR3 bases: TGTGCCAGCAGTGCAATCGGAGGGGTTTGGGATTCACCCCTCCACTTT. This translates into CASSAIGGVWDSPLHF. The V call is TRBV6-1, the J call TRBJ1-6, with D possibly being TRBD1 (5 bases). In germline, CDR1 is MNHNS, CDR2 SASEGT. The CDR3 contains 16 residues. Deletions cut 4 bases from V and 8 bases from J, with 18 bases between.

The rearrangement joins TRBV2 to TRBJ1-4, with D unresolved. CDR3 length: 13 amino acids. From germline, CDR1 is SNHLY and CDR2 FYNNEI. Trimming removed 3 bases at V and 2 bases at J, with 4 bases between. CDR3 protein: CASSDATNEKLFF. Written as DNA, the CDR3 is TGTGCCAGCAGTGACGCGACTAATGAAAAACTGTTTTTT.

The chain joins TRBV2 to TRBJ2-1; TRBD1 aligns across 9 bases. Trimming cost V 6 bases and J 4 bases; bases outside gene matches: 4. The CDR3 is 14 amino acids. The germline CDR1 and CDR2 sequences are SNHLY and FYNNEI. The CDR3 protein is CASRTGTGYNEQFF. CDR3 sequence (DNA): TGTGCCAGCAGGACCGGGACAGGGTACAATGAGCAGTTCTTC.

This clone was picked up one time. This chain connects TRBV27 to TRBJ2-7; tentative D call: TRBD2 (7 bases). Germline V gives CDR1 MNHEY, CDR2 SMNVEV (reference sequence). V lost 3 bases and J 4 bases, leaving 13 bases between the germline ends. There are 14 residues in the CDR3. CDR3 loop: CASSFLGGRYEQYF. In DNA form, the CDR3 reads TGTGCCAGCAGTTTCTTGGGGGGGCGTTACGAGCAGTACTTC.

A single count supports this clone. This rearrangement joins TRBV7-9 to TRBJ1-1; the D gene is possibly TRBD1 (5 bases). V dropped 6 bases and J dropped 12 bases, with 35 bases sitting between them. The CDR3 runs 18 residues. CDR1 is SEHNR and CDR2 is FQNEAQ in the germline V gene (reference sequence). CDR3 in amino acids: CASSSPGGDRDMGALTFF. DNA for the CDR3: TGTGCCAGCAGTTCCCCGGGGGGTGACCGGGATATGGGAGCGCTAACTTTCTTT.

The DNA for the CDR3 is TGTGCCAGTAGTATAGTCCCTAGGGGCGGGAGGGCGAAATGGTCCTACAATGAGCAGTTCTTC. Translating it yields CASSIVPRGGRAKWSYNEQFF. This sequence joins TRBV19 and TRBJ2-1, with TRBD2 matching over 9 bases. The junction had 17 bases not matched to a gene; V was cut back by 1 base and J by 1 base. The CDR3 contains 21 residues. CDR1 is LNHDA and CDR2 is SQIVND in the germline V gene (reference sequence).

This chain joins TRBV6-1 and TRBJ1-5; D not certain. V gave up 5 bases and J gave up 4 bases, with 6 bases separating them. CDR3 length: 12 residues. The germline gives CDR1 MNHNS, CDR2 SASEGT. CDR3 sequence reads: CASSRRNQPQHF. For the CDR3, the DNA is TGTGCCAGCAGTCGGAGAAATCAGCCCCAGCATTTT.

Here the CDR3 reads CASSPGVDEQYF. The CDR3 DNA sequence: TGTGCCAGCAGCCCGGGTGTCGACGAGCAGTACTTC. The chain is built from TRBV9 and TRBJ2-7; unclear D gene. Trimming shortened V by 4 bases and J by 5 bases, and 10 bases separated the two germline ends. Germline V lookup: CDR1 SGDLS, CDR2 YYNGEE. The length of the CDR3 is 12 residues. Based on the CDR3 plus reference TRBV9 and TRBJ2-7, the full variable domain is DSGVTQTPKHLITATGQRVTLRCSPRSGDLSVYWYQQSLDQGLQFLIQYYNGEERAKGNILERFSAQQFPDLHSELNLSSLELGDSALYFCASSPGVDEQYFGPGTRLTVT.

CDR3 sequence: CASSDSSGNTIYF. For the CDR3, the DNA is TGCGCCAGCAGCGACAGCTCTGGAAACACCATATATTTT. The rearrangement uses TRBV5-1 and TRBJ1-3; perhaps TRBD1 as D (5 bases). This CDR3 comprises 13 residues. The germline V and J ends were trimmed by 4 bases and 0 bases, with 5 bases remaining between them. Germline assignment: CDR1 SGHRS and CDR2 YFSETQ.

The CDR3 region has the DNA TGTGCCTGGAGGTCCCGGTGGCTAGCGGGATTACGGGAGCAGTTCTTC. This gives the protein CAWRSRWLAGLREQFF. V gene TRBV30 combines with J gene TRBJ2-1; 9 bases align to TRBD2. The J segment lost 10 bases and the V segment lost 3 bases, leaving 16 bases of the junction unmatched. Germline loops: CDR1 GTSNPN, CDR2 SVGIG (reference sequence). The CDR3 runs 16 residues.

The rearrangement joins TRBV4-1 to TRBJ2-7, with TRBD2 as a possible D gene (5 bases). The germline V gene encodes CDR1 MGHRA and CDR2 YSYEKL. V dropped 4 bases and J dropped 0 bases, with 13 bases sitting between them. The CDR3 sequence is 15 residues long. CDR3 coding DNA: TGCGCCAGCAGCCGCAGCGGAGCAAGCTCCTACGAGCAGTACTTC. This translates into CASSRSGASSYEQYF.

V is TRBV2 and J is TRBJ1-1; 9 bases fit TRBD1. Germline trimming cut 6 bases from V and 0 bases from J; bases unmatched to any gene: 8. The CDR3 totals 16 residues. Germline assignment: CDR1 SNHLY and CDR2 FYNNEI. As DNA, the CDR3 is TGTGCCAGCAGAAGGGACAGGGTGGTGGTGAACACTGAAGCTTTCTTT. It translates to CASRRDRVVVNTEAFF.

The chain is built from TRBV30 and TRBJ2-5; TRBD2 agrees at 8 bases. The V gene end was trimmed by 2 bases and the J gene end by 6 bases; junction bases not matched to a gene: 11. CDR1 GTSNPN and CDR2 SVGIG come from the germline V gene (reference sequence). The CDR3 length is 15 residues. The CDR3 DNA reads TGTGCCTGGAGTCTCTTCAGCGGCGGGAGGAAGACCCAGTACTTC. Translating it yields CAWSLFSGGRKTQYF. Complete variable domain (other parts from reference TRBV30 and TRBJ2-5): SQTIHQWPATLVQPVGSPLSLECTVEGTSNPNLYWYRQAAGRGLQLLFYSVGIGQISSEVPQNLSASRPQDRQFILSSKKLLLSDSGFYLCAWSLFSGGRKTQYFGPGTRLLVL.

J is TRBJ1-1 and V is TRBV7-9, with a possible D match to TRBD1 (5 bases). V was trimmed by 5 bases and J by 0 bases, leaving 13 bases between them. Germline V gene sequence: CDR1 SEHNR, CDR2 FQNEAQ (reference sequence). The CDR3 length is 15 residues. For the CDR3, the DNA is TGTGCCAGCAGCACGCGGGACGGCTTGAACACTGAAGCTTTCTTT. This sequence encodes CASSTRDGLNTEAFF.

The chain employs TRBV30 and TRBJ1-5; a weak D match, TRBD1 (6 bases). This CDR3 is 12 amino acids long. Germline V gene sequence: CDR1 GTSNPN, CDR2 SVGIG (reference sequence). V was cut by 8 bases and J by 3 bases, with 11 bases left in between. CDR3 sequence: CALDRPNQPQHF. CDR3 DNA: TGTGCCCTCGACAGGCCCAATCAGCCCCAGCATTTT.

Comment on this clone: This CDR3 is also generated by other DNA sequences in the sample. CDR3 nucleotide sequence: TGCGCCAGCAGCTTGTCCGTTGAGCAGTTCTTC. Its protein is CASSLSVEQFF. This chain uses TRBV5-1 with TRBJ2-1; D not resolved. The germline V and J ends were trimmed by 1 base and 9 bases, with 5 bases remaining between them. This CDR3 is 11 amino acids long. Germline CDR1 is SGHRS and CDR2 is YFSETQ.

This chain joins TRBV5-1 and TRBJ1-4; TRBD1 might be the D (6 bases). This CDR3 is built from 13 residues. CDR1 is SGHRS and CDR2 is YFSETQ in the germline V gene. V was shortened by 4 bases and J by 12 bases, with 16 bases between the two germline ends. The CDR3 DNA reads TGCGCCAGCAGCCGGGGGGCAGTTGACGAACTGTTTTTT. It codes for CASSRGAVDELFF. The full variable domain, with the rest looked up from reference TRBV5-1 and TRBJ1-4, is KAGVTQTPRYLIKTRGQQVTLSCSPISGHRSVSWYQQTPGQGLQFLFEYFSETQRNKGNFPGRFSGRQFSNSRSEMNVSTLELGDSALYLCASSRGAVDELFFGSGTQLSVL.

V and J are TRBV27 and TRBJ1-2; possible D gene TRBD1, 5 bases. The CDR3 has 16 amino acids. V lost 6 bases and J lost 0, with 17 bases in between. In germline, CDR1 is MNHEY, CDR2 SMNVEV (reference sequence). CDR3 in amino acids: CASSPRGVDTNYGYTF. The CDR3 DNA reads TGTGCCAGCAGCCCCCGGGGGGTCGACACTAACTATGGCTACACCTTC.

CDR3 nucleotides: TGTGCCTGGGGCGGGGGGCCTGGAAACACCATATATTTT. Its translation is CAWGGGPGNTIYF. The J gene is TRBJ1-3, the V gene TRBV30; D perhaps matches TRBD1 (6 bases). V was pared by 5 bases and J by 2 bases, with 10 bases between. Germline CDR1 and CDR2: GTSNPN and SVGIG (reference sequence). The CDR3 is made up of 13 amino acids.